This record covers a single T cell receptor beta chain. What it recognizes is unknown. These data are taken from a study of regulatory T cells in long-lasting Graves disease. Study at large: Persistence in Graves' disease denoted antithyroid drug use beyond 5 years alongside positive TSH receptor antibodies. Findings and limits, study-wide: Among persistent patients, a larger number of public clonotypes were shared (2,741) than among newly diagnosed patients (about 1,000). Small sample size may have lowered accuracy.

The CDR3 has 13 amino acids. Germline CDR1 is MNHEY and CDR2 is SMNVEV (reference sequence). V trimming: 2 bases; J trimming: 9 bases; junction bases outside the gene matches: 3. The TCR beta library used iRepertoire HTBI primers with Arm-PCR amplification of CDR3. One entry per CDR3 protein results from TCRdb running MiXCR on the multiplex PCR reads. The repertoire has hundreds of thousands of distinct CDR3 sequences, approximately 21% of them found once; the top ten carry 7% to 9%. Indicated time point: persistent/refractory GD, antithyroid drugs over 5 years with positive TRAb. From PBMCs, RNA was extracted and then used to make the TCR library. The patient group derived from an endocrinology department in Xi'an, China.

The receptor was derived from a female donor with Graves disease. Sequencing used peripheral blood mononuclear cells (PBMCs), obtained when the disease was refractory, from a patient treated with antithyroid drugs. This chain joins TRBV27 and TRBJ2-1, with 8 bases matching TRBD1. The CDR3 spells CASSLAGGFEQFF. In nucleotides, the CDR3 is TGTGCCAGCAGTTTAGCAGGGGGCTTTGAGCAGTTCTTC.